The present entry profiles one T cell receptor beta chain with its context. Sequencing was performed with immunoSEQ multiplex PCR; in TCRdb, only in-frame clones are kept and a portion is missing. The profile shows a few million clones, 85% to 95% of them singletons. The record originates from a study of shared clonotypes between healthy human individuals. Study context: Researchers drew samples from a couple of women and a few men aged 18 to 49.

This CDR3 comprises 17 residues. Unmatched junction bases numbered 15, after V lost 5 bases and J lost 6 bases. Germline assignment: CDR1 MNHEY and CDR2 SMNVEV (reference sequence). This chain uses TRBV27 with TRBJ2-2; TRBD2 matches 7 bases. The sequence was obtained from a man aged 18 to 35 in good health. Some clones in this sample may be carry-over from other donors' samples. Source material: naive CD4+ T cells from PBMCs. Subset defined: CD45RA+ positively selected. DNA for the CDR3: TGTGCCAGCAGTCCGGTTCGACTAGCCTTGTCCCCCGGGGAGCTGTTTTTT. Residues: CASSPVRLALSPGELFF.